This record covers a single T cell receptor beta chain. Individuals aged about 18 to 100 years were recruited from 24 US areas. Grouping used clinical history reported by participants in a survey and questionnaire. This table comes from immunoSEQ multiplex PCR, and its TCRdb copy is limited to in-frame clones, with some not included. The table lists roughly 250,000 clones, roughly 90% of them singletons. These data come from a study of blood T cell repertoires in COVID-19. Looking at the study overall: Whether acute or convalescent, the COVID-19 samples came from the United States, Italy and Spain.

This CDR3 is built from 13 residues. Between the trimmed V and J ends, which lost 5 bases and 12 bases, there was a span of 17 bases. CDR1 is SGHVS, CDR2 FNYEAQ, per germline. The specimen was PBMCs or T cells enriched from blood (not recorded which). The receptor was isolated from a woman younger than 45 with acute COVID-19. The rearrangement links TRBV7-6 to TRBJ1-5; no definite D call. The CDR3 reads CASSRNYGDLQHF. CDR3 nucleotides: TGTGCCAGCAGCCGGAATTATGGAGATCTCCAGCATTTT.